A single sample is the source of the 15 T cell receptor beta chains below, sequenced in a study of T cells in Graves' hyperthyroidism and ophthalmopathy. Using RNA transcripts as the source, TCR beta CDR3 regions were amplified. The primer set for the first-round RT-PCR of the TCR CDR3 was HTBI. TCRdb reprocessed the multiplex PCR reads via MiXCR and lists one record per CDR3 protein. The data hold about 640,000 distinct CDR3 sequences, with less than 25% observed a single time. The sequenced material came from blood. The receptor source for this set is a man younger than 40 with Graves' ophthalmopathy.

Concerning this clonotype itself: A single base separates this from a much larger clone, so it may be a read error. The chain joins TRBV27 to TRBJ2-7; a possible D gene is TRBD2 (5 bases). CDR1 is MNHEY, CDR2 SMNVEV, per germline (reference sequence). V shed 3 bases and J shed 2 bases, with 11 bases lying between them. CDR3 length: 14 amino acids. For the CDR3, the DNA is TGTGCCAGCAGTTTGGTGAGCGGCGCCTACGAGCAGTACTTC. It translates to CASSLVSGAYEQYF.

CDR3 in DNA: TGTGCCAGCAGATCCACCGGGAACCCCTACGAGCAGTACTTC. It translates to CASRSTGNPYEQYF. This sequence joins TRBV5-4 and TRBJ2-7, with D possibly TRBD2 on 5 matching bases. There are 14 residues in the CDR3. Germline CDR1 reads SGHNT; CDR2 reads YYREEE (reference sequence). V lost 5 bases and J 2 bases, leaving 14 bases between the germline ends.

V usage is TRBV6-1 and J usage is TRBJ1-2, with D perhaps matching TRBD1 (5 bases). V lost 7 bases, J lost 7 bases, and 16 bases lay in between. The CDR3 length is 13 residues. In germline, CDR1 is MNHNS, CDR2 SASEGT. The CDR3 DNA is TGTGCCAGCACCAACGGGGGGGTCCCTGGCTACACCTTC. Its translation is CASTNGGVPGYTF.

This chain joins TRBV3-1 and TRBJ1-3; D unresolved. V gave up 0 bases and J gave up 0 bases, with 6 bases separating them. The CDR3 spans 15 residues. From germline, CDR1 is LGHDT and CDR2 YNNKEL (reference sequence). In nucleotides, the CDR3 is TGTGCCAGCAGCCAAGAACAATTCTCTGGAAACACCATATATTTT. Translated, it gives CASSQEQFSGNTIYF.

Concerning this clonotype itself: A much bigger clone sits one base away, suggesting this may be a read error. The chain couples TRBV7-6 to TRBJ2-1; D might be TRBD2 (5 bases). With 11 bases removed from V and 3 bases from J, the gap between germline ends came to 17 bases. CDR3 size: 14 residues. In germline, CDR1 is SGHVS, CDR2 FNYEAQ. This CDR3 reads CARWETSFYNEQFF. CDR3 in DNA: TGTGCCCGGTGGGAGACCAGCTTCTACAATGAGCAGTTCTTC.

This clonotype was observed a handful of times. This sequence joins TRBV28 and TRBJ1-1, with D maybe TRBD1 (5 bases). This CDR3 has 14 amino acids. Between the trimmed V and J ends, which lost 10 bases and 5 bases, there was a span of 20 bases. From germline, CDR1 is MDHEN and CDR2 SYDVKM. Here the CDR3 reads CATWVQGGGTEAFF. The CDR3 bases are TGTGCCACATGGGTGCAGGGTGGAGGGACTGAAGCTTTCTTT.

This chain joins TRBV4-3 and TRBJ1-2; the match to TRBD1 covers 8 bases. The length of the CDR3 is 14 residues. V lost 5 bases to trimming and J lost 5 bases; unmatched junction nucleotides: 7. Germline CDR1 and CDR2: LGHNA and YSLEER. Written as DNA, the CDR3 is TGCGCCAGCAGCTTCGACAGGGGAGCTTATGGCTACACCTTC. Translated, it gives CASSFDRGAYGYTF.

This clonotype has a count of ten or more. The rearrangement links TRBV6-1 to TRBJ2-3; 7 bases fit TRBD2. J was trimmed by 2 bases and V by 6 bases; bases with no gene match: 2. The germline CDR1 and CDR2 sequences are MNHNS and SASEGT. The CDR3 consists of 13 residues. The CDR3 region has the DNA TGTGCCAGCAGCCTAGCGGACACAGATACGCAGTATTTT. Encoded protein: CASSLADTDTQYF.

The rearrangement uses TRBV9 and TRBJ2-1, with 7 positions matching TRBD2. The CDR3 is 15 residues long. After removal of 4 bases from V and 5 bases from J, the junction contained 9 bases not matched to a gene. Germline loops: CDR1 SGDLS, CDR2 YYNGEE. CDR3 in amino acids: CASSPGASGNNEQFF. DNA of the CDR3: TGTGCCAGCAGCCCCGGGGCTAGCGGAAACAATGAGCAGTTCTTC.

This clonotype was detected many times. The V gene is TRBV30, the J gene TRBJ2-1; 13 bases line up with TRBD2. The germline V gene encodes CDR1 GTSNPN and CDR2 SVGIG (reference sequence). The V and J ends lost 3 bases and 14 bases, in that order; junction bases with no gene match: 10. The CDR3 is made up of 14 amino acids. DNA for the CDR3: TGTGCCTGGAGACTAGCGGGAGGGCCCGGTGGTGAGTTCTTC. It codes for CAWRLAGGPGGEFF.

This rearrangement joins TRBV11-3 to TRBJ2-1; perhaps D is TRBD1 or TRBD2 (5 bases each). From germline, CDR1 is SGHNT and CDR2 YENEEA. CDR3 length equals 16 residues. The V end lost 4 bases, the J end lost 1 base, and 14 bases lay between the germline ends. The CDR3 DNA follows: TGTGCCAGCAGCTCCGAAGGGACGGTGTCCTACAATGAGCAGTTCTTC. Protein product: CASSSEGTVSYNEQFF.

This clonotype was picked up a small number of times. CDR3 nucleotides: TGTGCCAGCAGCGCCGGGACAGGGCGAGTCAGGGAGACCCAGTACTTC. As protein: CASSAGTGRVRETQYF. J is TRBJ2-5 and V is TRBV7-9; 9 bases are a match to TRBD1. The germline CDR1 and CDR2 sequences are SEHNR and FQNEAQ (reference sequence). V trimming: 5 bases; J trimming: 5 bases; junction bases outside the gene matches: 12. The CDR3 runs 16 residues. Complete variable domain (other parts from reference TRBV7-9 and TRBJ2-5): DTGVSQNPRHKITKRGQNVTFRCDPISEHNRLYWYRQTLGQGPEFLTYFQNEAQLEKSRLLSDRFSAERPKGSFSTLEIQRTEQGDSAMYLCASSAGTGRVRETQYFGPGTRLLVL.

This chain links TRBV7-6 with TRBJ2-3; 8 bases align to TRBD1. CDR1 is SGHVS and CDR2 is FNYEAQ in the germline V gene. The CDR3 totals 15 residues. Trimming took 4 bases from V and 3 from J; bases not matched to a gene: 6. CDR3 nucleotide sequence: TGTGCCAGCAGCTCTCCCGGGACAGGAACAGATACGCAGTATTTT. Its translation is CASSSPGTGTDTQYF.

This clonotype was seen more than once but under ten times. This chain connects TRBV19 to TRBJ2-1, with D unclear. The CDR3 contains 15 residues. The germline V gene has CDR1 LNHDA and CDR2 SQIVND (reference sequence). Trimming left V 6 bases short and J 2 bases short, with 14 bases between. The CDR3 coding sequence is TGTGCCAGTAGGCAAAGTGGGCTAGCCTACAATGAGCAGTTCTTC. Translated, it gives CASRQSGLAYNEQFF.

J is TRBJ2-2 and V is TRBV4-1; TRBD2 aligns across 7 bases. In germline, CDR1 is MGHRA, CDR2 YSYEKL. This CDR3 has 19 residues. Trimming at V came to 0 bases and at J to 1 base, leaving 11 bases not matched to a gene. The CDR3 sequence: CASSQDGVRGVVNTGELFF. In DNA, the CDR3 is TGCGCCAGCAGCCAAGATGGGGTTCGGGGGGTAGTGAACACCGGGGAGCTGTTTTTT.